The clone carrying this T cell receptor beta chain appeared a few times. The source of the sample is a study of identical twins. TCRdb re-derived calls from the 5' RACE reads in MiXCR, one entry per CDR3 protein. The sample lists a few hundred thousand distinct CDR3 sequences, 20% to 25% occurring once. J gave up 2 bases and V 1 base, and 5 bases lay outside the gene matches. The CDR3 sequence is 15 residues long. Germline V gene data show CDR1 as MGHDK and CDR2 as SYGVNS. These records were also assigned to another study, of T cells expressing NK-cell markers.

Sequenced input: CD4+ T cells sorted from blood. This rearrangement joins TRBV25-1 to TRBJ2-7; 7 bases line up with TRBD2. This sequence was found in a woman aged 18 to 35 in good health. The CDR3 DNA follows: TGTGCCAGCAGTGAATTGGCTAGCGGTGCCTACGAGCAGTACTTC. Amino acid sequence: CASSELASGAYEQYF.